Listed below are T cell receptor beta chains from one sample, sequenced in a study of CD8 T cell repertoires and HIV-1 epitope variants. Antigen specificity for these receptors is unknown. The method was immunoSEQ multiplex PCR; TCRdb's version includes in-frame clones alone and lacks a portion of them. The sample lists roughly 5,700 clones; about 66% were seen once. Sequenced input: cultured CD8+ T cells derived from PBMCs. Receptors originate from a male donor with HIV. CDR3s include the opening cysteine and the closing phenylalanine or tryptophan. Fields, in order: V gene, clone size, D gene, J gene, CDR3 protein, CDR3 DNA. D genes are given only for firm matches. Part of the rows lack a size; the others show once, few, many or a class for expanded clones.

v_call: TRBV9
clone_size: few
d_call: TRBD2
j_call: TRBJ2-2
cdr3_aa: CASSVDPLAGETGELFF
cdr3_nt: TGTGCCAGCAGCGTAGACCCACTAGCGGGGGAAACCGGGGAGCTGTTTTTT

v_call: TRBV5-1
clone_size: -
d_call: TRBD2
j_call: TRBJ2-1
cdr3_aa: CASSFTSGTGEQFF
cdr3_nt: TGCGCCAGCAGCTTCACTAGCGGGACCGGTGAGCAGTTCTTC

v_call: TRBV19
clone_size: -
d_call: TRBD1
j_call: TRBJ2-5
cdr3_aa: CASSGQDQETQYF
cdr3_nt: TGTGCCAGTAGCGGACAGGACCAAGAGACCCAGTACTTC

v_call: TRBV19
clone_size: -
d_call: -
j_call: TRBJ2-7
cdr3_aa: CASSIGIGAPYEQYF
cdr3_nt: TGTGCCAGTAGTATAGGAATAGGGGCACCCTACGAGCAGTACTTC

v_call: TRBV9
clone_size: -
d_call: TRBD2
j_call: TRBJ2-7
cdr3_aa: CASSVSGGEVQYF
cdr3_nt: TGTGCCAGCAGCGTATCGGGAGGGGAGGTGCAGTACTTC

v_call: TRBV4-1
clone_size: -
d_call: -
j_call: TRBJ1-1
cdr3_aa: CASSQDPENTEAFF
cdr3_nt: TGCGCCAGCAGCCAAGACCCAGAGAACACTGAAGCTTTCTTT

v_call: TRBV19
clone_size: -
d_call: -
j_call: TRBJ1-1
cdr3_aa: CASSIASGNTEAFF
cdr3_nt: TGTGCCAGTAGTATCGCCTCAGGGAACACTGAAGCTTTCTTT

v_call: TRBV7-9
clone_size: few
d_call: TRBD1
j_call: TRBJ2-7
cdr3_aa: CASSLVPDRGYEQYF
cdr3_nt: TGTGCCAGCAGCTTAGTCCCGGACAGGGGCTACGAGCAGTACTTC

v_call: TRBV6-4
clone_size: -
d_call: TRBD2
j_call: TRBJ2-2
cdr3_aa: CASSDGLAHTGELFF
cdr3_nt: TGTGCCAGCAGTGACGGACTAGCCCACACCGGGGAGCTGTTTTTT

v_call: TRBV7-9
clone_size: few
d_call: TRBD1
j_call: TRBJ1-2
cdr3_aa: CASRTGGAEGYTF
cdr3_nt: TGTGCCAGCAGGACAGGGGGCGCGGAAGGCTACACCTTC

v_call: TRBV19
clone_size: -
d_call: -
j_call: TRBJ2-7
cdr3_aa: CASSIYLASRDEQYF
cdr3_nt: TGTGCCAGTAGTATTTATCTGGCCTCTAGGGACGAGCAGTACTTC

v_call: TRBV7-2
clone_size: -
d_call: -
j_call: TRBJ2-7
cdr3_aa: CASSLHRDYEQYF
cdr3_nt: TGTGCCAGCAGCCTCCATAGAGACTACGAGCAGTACTTC

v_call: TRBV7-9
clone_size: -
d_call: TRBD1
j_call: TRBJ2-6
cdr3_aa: CASSSRQGAGGANVLTF
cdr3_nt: TGTGCCAGCAGCTCAAGACAGGGGGCGGGCGGGGCCAACGTCCTGACTTTC

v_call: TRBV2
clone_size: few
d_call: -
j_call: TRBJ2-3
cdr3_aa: CASRQDTQYF
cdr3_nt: TGTGCCAGCAGACAGGATACGCAGTATTTT

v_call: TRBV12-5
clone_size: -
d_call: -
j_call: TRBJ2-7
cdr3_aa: CASGLGGFEQYF
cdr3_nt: TGTGCTAGTGGTTTGGGGGGTTTCGAGCAGTACTTC

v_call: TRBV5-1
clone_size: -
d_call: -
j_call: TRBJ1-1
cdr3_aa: CASSFGGVGEAFF
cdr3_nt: TGCGCCAGCAGCTTTGGAGGGGTCGGAGAAGCTTTCTTT

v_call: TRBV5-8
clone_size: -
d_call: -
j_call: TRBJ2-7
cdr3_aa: CASSDSTVTYEQYF
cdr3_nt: TGTGCCAGCAGCGACTCGACAGTTACCTACGAGCAGTACTTC

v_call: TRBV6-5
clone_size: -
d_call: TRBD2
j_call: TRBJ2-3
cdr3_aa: CASRVPSGGAWYF
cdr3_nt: TGTGCCAGCAGGGTACCTAGCGGGGGAGCCTGGTATTTT

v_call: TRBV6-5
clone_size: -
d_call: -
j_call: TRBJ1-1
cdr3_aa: CASRTLTGNTEAFF
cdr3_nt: TGTGCCAGCAGGACCTTGACAGGGAACACTGAAGCTTTCTTT

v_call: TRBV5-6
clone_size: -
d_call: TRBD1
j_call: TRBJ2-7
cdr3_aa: CASSPGTGTYEQYF
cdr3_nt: TGTGCCAGCAGCCCCGGGACAGGTACCTACGAGCAGTACTTC

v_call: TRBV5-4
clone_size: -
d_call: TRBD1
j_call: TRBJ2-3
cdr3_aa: CASSLARRRQGAVTDTQYF
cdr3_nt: TGTGCCAGCAGCTTGGCCCGGAGGAGACAGGGGGCCGTCACAGATACGCAGTATTTT

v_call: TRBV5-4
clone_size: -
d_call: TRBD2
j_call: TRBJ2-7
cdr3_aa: CASSPRVAGGDEQYF
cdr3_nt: TGTGCCAGCAGCCCCCGGGTAGCGGGGGGCGACGAGCAGTACTTC

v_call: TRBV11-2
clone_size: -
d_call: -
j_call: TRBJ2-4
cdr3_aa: CASSFFRGSGYIQYF
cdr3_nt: TGTGCCAGCAGCTTTTTCCGGGGCAGCGGATACATTCAGTACTTC

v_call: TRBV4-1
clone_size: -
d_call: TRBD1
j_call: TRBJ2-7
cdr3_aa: CASSHEATGAYEQYF
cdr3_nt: TGCGCCAGCAGCCACGAGGCGACAGGGGCGTACGAGCAGTACTTC

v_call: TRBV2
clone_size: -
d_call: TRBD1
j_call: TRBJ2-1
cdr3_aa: CASSELTGMDEQFF
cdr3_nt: TGTGCCAGCAGTGAACTGACAGGGATGGATGAGCAGTTCTTC

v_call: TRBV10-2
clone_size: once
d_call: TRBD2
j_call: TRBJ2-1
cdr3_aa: CASSEMRLAGEYRTDEQFF
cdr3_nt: TGCGCCAGCAGTGAGATGAGACTAGCGGGAGAATACCGAACCGATGAGCAGTTCTTC

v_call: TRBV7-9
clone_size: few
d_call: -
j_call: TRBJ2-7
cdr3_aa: CASSLARSAYEQYF
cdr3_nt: TGTGCCAGCAGCTTAGCCAGGTCAGCCTACGAGCAGTACTTC

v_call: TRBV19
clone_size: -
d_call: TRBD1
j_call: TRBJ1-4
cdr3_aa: CASTGRTGEGEKLFF
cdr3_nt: TGTGCCAGTACAGGACGGACAGGGGAGGGTGAAAAACTGTTTTTT

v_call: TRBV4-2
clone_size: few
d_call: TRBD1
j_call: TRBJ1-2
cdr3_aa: CASSPNSGTGLDGYTF
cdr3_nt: TGTGCCAGCAGCCCTAACTCCGGGACAGGATTAGATGGCTACACCTTC

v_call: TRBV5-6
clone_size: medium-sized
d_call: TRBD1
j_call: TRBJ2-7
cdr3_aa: CASSWQSTRGLYEQYF
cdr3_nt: TGTGCCAGCAGCTGGCAGTCGACCAGGGGGCTATACGAGCAGTACTTC

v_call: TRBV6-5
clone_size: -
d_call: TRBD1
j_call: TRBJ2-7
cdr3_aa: CASSYSGTGAAYEQYF
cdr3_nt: TGTGCCAGCAGTTACTCGGGTACAGGGGCCGCCTACGAGCAGTACTTC

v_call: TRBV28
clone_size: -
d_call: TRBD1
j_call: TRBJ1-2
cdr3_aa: CASRFNRWVGQGGLGYTF
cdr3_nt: TGTGCCAGCAGATTTAATCGATGGGTCGGGCAGGGGGGTCTCGGCTACACCTTC

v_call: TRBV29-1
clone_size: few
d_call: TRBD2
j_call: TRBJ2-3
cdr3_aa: CSVAGGVGTDTQYF
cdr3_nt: TGCAGCGTTGCGGGGGGAGTAGGCACAGATACGCAGTATTTT

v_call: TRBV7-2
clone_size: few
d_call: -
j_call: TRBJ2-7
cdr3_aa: CASSSTYGIYEQYF
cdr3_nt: TGTGCCAGCAGCTCAACTTACGGGATCTACGAGCAGTACTTC

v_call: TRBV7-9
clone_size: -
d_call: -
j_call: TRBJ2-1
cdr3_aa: CASSLGYNEQFF
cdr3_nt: TGTGCCAGCAGCTTAGGGTACAATGAGCAGTTCTTC

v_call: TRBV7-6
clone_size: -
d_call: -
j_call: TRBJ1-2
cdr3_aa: CASSYRDPLSAHGYTF
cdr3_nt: TGTGCCAGCAGCTACAGGGATCCCCTCTCTGCCCATGGCTACACCTTC

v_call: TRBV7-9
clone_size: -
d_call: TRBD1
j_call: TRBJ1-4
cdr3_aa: CASSPTGLVTNEKLFF
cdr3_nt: TGTGCCAGCAGCCCGACAGGGTTGGTAACTAATGAAAAACTGTTTTTT

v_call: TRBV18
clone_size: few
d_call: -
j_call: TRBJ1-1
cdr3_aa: CASSPPGEEAFF
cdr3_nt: TGTGCCAGCTCACCACCCGGGGAAGAAGCTTTCTTT

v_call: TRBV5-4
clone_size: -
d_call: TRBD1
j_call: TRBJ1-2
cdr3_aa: CASSFRTGDGYTF
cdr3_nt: TGTGCCAGCAGCTTTAGGACAGGGGATGGCTACACCTTC

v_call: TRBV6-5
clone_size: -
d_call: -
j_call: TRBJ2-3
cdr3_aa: CASSYRRQLGDTQYF
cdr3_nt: TGTGCCAGCAGTTACCGTCGTCAGTTGGGGGATACGCAGTATTTT

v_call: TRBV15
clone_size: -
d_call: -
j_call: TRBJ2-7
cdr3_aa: CATSSDHSGSSYEQYF
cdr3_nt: TGTGCCACCAGCTCCGACCATAGCGGAAGCTCCTACGAGCAGTACTTC

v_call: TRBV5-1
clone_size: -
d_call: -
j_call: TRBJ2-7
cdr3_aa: CASSLDPNQYEQYF
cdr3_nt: TGCGCCAGCAGCTTGGACCCAAATCAATACGAGCAGTACTTC

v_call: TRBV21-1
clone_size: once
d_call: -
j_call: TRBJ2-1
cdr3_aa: CASSKGGCGGFYNEQFF
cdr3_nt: TGTGCCAGCAGCAAAGGGGGGTGCGGGGGTTTCTACAATGAGCAGTTCTTC

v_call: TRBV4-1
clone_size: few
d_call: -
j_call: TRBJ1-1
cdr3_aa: CASSQDNSFLPEAFF
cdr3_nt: TGCGCCAGCAGCCAAGATAACAGTTTCCTCCCTGAAGCTTTCTTT

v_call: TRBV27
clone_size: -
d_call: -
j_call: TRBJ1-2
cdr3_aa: CASSLGAVYGYTF
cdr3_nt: TGTGCCAGCAGTTTAGGGGCAGTCTATGGCTACACCTTC